The 9 T cell receptor beta chains presented below share a single source sample, sequenced in a study of blood T cell repertoires in COVID-19. Some clones are missing from TCRdb's copy, which holds only in-frame ones; the method was immunoSEQ multiplex PCR. The repertoire has 90,000 to 140,000 clones, about 80% of them found once; the top ten carry less than 20%. Sequenced sample: peripheral blood. The source of these receptors is a woman aged 70 to 79 with acute or convalescent COVID-19.

The rearrangement joins TRBV7-2 to TRBJ2-2, with 11 bases identical to TRBD1. The germline V gene has CDR1 SGHTA and CDR2 FQGNSA. J gave up 3 bases and V 3 bases, and 12 bases lay outside the gene matches. This CDR3 is 19 amino acids long. The CDR3 is CASSFRGLRDRGYTGELFF. Written as DNA, the CDR3 is TGTGCCAGCAGCTTCCGGGGTTTAAGGGACAGGGGGTACACCGGGGAGCTGTTTTTT.

This clone was seen a few times. The chain is built from TRBV9 and TRBJ2-5; D ambiguous. The CDR3 has 15 residues. Trimming stripped 2 bases from V and 4 bases from J, with 15 bases between. The germline V gene encodes CDR1 SGDLS and CDR2 YYNGEE. The CDR3: CASSVIPGSRETQYF. For the CDR3, the DNA is TGTGCCAGCAGCGTGATACCAGGTTCGCGAGAGACCCAGTACTTC. The variable domain in full, completed from reference TRBV9 and TRBJ2-5, reads DSGVTQTPKHLITATGQRVTLRCSPRSGDLSVYWYQQSLDQGLQFLIQYYNGEERAKGNILERFSAQQFPDLHSELNLSSLELGDSALYFCASSVIPGSRETQYFGPGTRLLVL.

This clone was counted once. V and J are TRBV27 and TRBJ2-3; D may be TRBD2 (5 bases). The CDR3 has 16 residues. Trimming shortened V by 5 bases and J by 0 bases, and 15 bases separated the two germline ends. Per the germline V gene, CDR1 is MNHEY and CDR2 is SMNVEV (reference sequence). This CDR3 reads CASSRSSTASTDTQYF. As DNA, the CDR3 is TGTGCCAGCAGTCGGTCTAGCACCGCTAGCACAGATACGCAGTATTTT.

This sequence joins TRBV20-1 and TRBJ2-5; TRBD2 agrees at 9 bases. The V and J ends lost 3 bases and 6 bases, in that order; junction bases with no gene match: 8. The CDR3 totals 14 residues. CDR1 and CDR2 from the germline V gene are DFQATT and SNEGSKA (reference sequence). CDR3 nucleotides: TGCAGTGCTAGTGAGACTAGCGGCCCGCAGACCCAGTACTTC. Translated, it gives CSASETSGPQTQYF.

The chain links TRBV7-2 to TRBJ1-2; 7 positions match TRBD1. The CDR3 spans 14 residues. V lost 7 bases and J lost 6; bases outside the gene matches: 11. CDR1 is SGHTA, CDR2 FQGNSA, per germline. CDR3 region: CASTSKGGAHGYTF. The CDR3 DNA reads TGTGCCAGCACCTCCAAAGGGGGCGCACATGGCTACACCTTC.

The rearrangement links TRBV6-2 or TRBV6-3 to TRBJ2-4, with 11 bases identical to TRBD1. V lost 5 bases and J lost 8; bases outside the gene matches: 5. CDR1 is MNHEY and CDR2 is SVGEGT in the germline V gene. This CDR3 has 14 residues. CDR3: CASSTDRGLDIQYF. The CDR3 region has the DNA TGTGCCAGCAGTACGGACAGGGGGCTTGACATTCAGTACTTC.

The chain is built from TRBV16 and TRBJ2-7; D might be TRBD2 (6 bases). V lost 4 bases to trimming and J lost 1 base, with 14 bases between them. The length of the CDR3 is 15 residues. Germline V gives CDR1 KGHSY, CDR2 FQNENV. CDR3 sequence: CASSPGGGPSYEQYF. The CDR3 nucleotides are TGTGCCAGCAGCCCGGGTGGAGGGCCATCCTACGAGCAGTACTTC.

CDR3 loop: CASSSLQGRDYEQYF. CDR3 nucleotides: TGTGCCAGCAGCTCCCTACAGGGAAGGGACTACGAGCAGTACTTC. J is TRBJ2-7 and V is TRBV11-2; D is perhaps TRBD1 (6 bases). V lost 4 bases and J lost 3, with 16 bases in between. Germline CDR1 is SGHAT and CDR2 is FQNNGV. The CDR3 runs to 15 residues.

V usage is TRBV11-2 and J usage is TRBJ2-7; a possible D gene is TRBD1 (5 bases). Germline values: CDR1 SGHAT, CDR2 FQNNGV. The CDR3 runs to 14 residues. V lost 0 bases and J 3 bases, leaving 9 bases between the germline ends. The CDR3 protein is CASSLDQGVYEQYF. DNA for the CDR3: TGTGCCAGCAGCTTAGATCAAGGGGTCTACGAGCAGTACTTC.